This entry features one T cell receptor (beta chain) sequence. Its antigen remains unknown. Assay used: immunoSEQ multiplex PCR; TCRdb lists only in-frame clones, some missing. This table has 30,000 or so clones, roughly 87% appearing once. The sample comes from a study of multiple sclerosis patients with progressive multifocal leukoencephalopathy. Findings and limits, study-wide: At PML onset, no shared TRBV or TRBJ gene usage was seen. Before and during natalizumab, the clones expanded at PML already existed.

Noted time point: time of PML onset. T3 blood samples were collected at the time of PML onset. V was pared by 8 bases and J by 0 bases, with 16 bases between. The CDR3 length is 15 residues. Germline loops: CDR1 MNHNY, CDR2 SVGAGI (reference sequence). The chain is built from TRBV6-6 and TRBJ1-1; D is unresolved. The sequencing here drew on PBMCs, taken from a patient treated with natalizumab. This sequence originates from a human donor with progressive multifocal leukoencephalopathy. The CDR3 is CASLKAVGLNTEAFF. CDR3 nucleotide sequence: TGTGCCAGCTTAAAGGCAGTGGGCCTGAACACTGAAGCTTTCTTT.